The sequence of this T cell receptor (beta chain) was determined in a study of T cell responses to AZD1222 COVID-19 vaccine. TCRdb's table, derived via immunoSEQ multiplex PCR, lists solely in-frame clones and lacks some. The sample consists of 80,000 to 95,000 clones, 70% to 90% of them appearing once. With respect to this clone: As yet, its antigen is unknown.

The CDR3 runs 12 residues. The germline V gene has CDR1 MDHEN and CDR2 SYDVKM. V was cut by 3 bases and J by 4 bases, with 6 bases left in between. General study points: The CD4 TCRs associated with vaccination extended across spike and predominated at 160-218 and 743-854. The study identified only six AZD1222 recipients as seropositive at baseline. Clonal diversity was possibly underestimated, and white British individuals and females predominated among donors. Breadth and depth of Spike-specific TCRs rose after two AZD1222 doses.

The source was peripheral blood, collected on day 0 of MenACWY control vaccination. This sequence joins TRBV28 and TRBJ1-2; D may be TRBD1 (5 bases). The TCR sequence derives from an adult in good health. CDR3 protein: CASSFRVYGYTF. CDR3 DNA sequence: TGTGCCAGCAGTTTCAGGGTCTATGGCTACACCTTC.